Presented here are 20 T cell receptor beta chains from one specimen sequenced in a study of cytomegalovirus exposure and HLA in healthy donors. Libraries were prepared by immunoSEQ multiplex PCR; TCRdb keeps only in-frame clonotypes and omits some of them. The repertoire consists of around 400,000 clones, with about nine tenths occurring once and the leading ten covering approximately 0.8%. The sequencing sample was made of PBMCs. The receptors stem from a woman aged 18-35 years in good health and CMV-seronegative.

The rearrangement joins TRBV5-1 to TRBJ1-2; D might be TRBD1 (5 bases). Germline values: CDR1 SGHRS, CDR2 YFSETQ. The V end was cut by 4 bases, the J end by 0 bases, with 10 bases between. The CDR3 loop spans 14 amino acids. The CDR3 here is CASSTRQSNYGYTF. The CDR3 nucleotides read TGCGCCAGCAGCACCCGACAGTCTAACTATGGCTACACCTTC.

The genes are TRBV7-9 and TRBJ1-1; D is unresolved. V was clipped by 5 bases and J by 3 bases, with 13 bases between them. The germline V gene has CDR1 SEHNR and CDR2 FQNEAQ (reference sequence). This CDR3 region has 14 residues. The CDR3 DNA follows: TGTGCCAGCAGCCCCTCGTACAGTTACACTGAAGCTTTCTTT. Its protein is CASSPSYSYTEAFF.

The V and J genes are TRBV28 and TRBJ1-2, with D possibly being TRBD1 (6 bases). The CDR3 covers 13 residues. Deletions cut 3 bases from V and 8 bases from J, with 13 bases between. The germline gives CDR1 MDHEN, CDR2 SYDVKM. For the CDR3, the DNA is TGTGCCAGCAGTTTTGTCAGGGGTGACGGCTACACCTTC. Its protein product is CASSFVRGDGYTF.

V and J are TRBV30 and TRBJ1-1; D uncertain. This CDR3 is built from 12 residues. Trimming stripped 3 bases from V and 2 bases from J, with 7 bases between. Germline V gives CDR1 GTSNPN, CDR2 SVGIG (reference sequence). The CDR3 DNA reads as TGTGCCTGGAGCTTTTATAACACTGAAGCTTTCTTT. Its protein is CAWSFYNTEAFF.

The chain combines TRBV6-1 with TRBJ1-2, with 8 bases matching TRBD1. Germline V CDR1 and CDR2: MNHNS, SASEGT. The CDR3 covers 16 residues. V lost 4 bases, J lost 4 bases, and 11 bases stayed unmatched. The CDR3 loop is CASSGSGGYKSYGYTF. CDR3 sequence (DNA): TGTGCCAGCAGTGGGTCAGGGGGCTACAAATCCTATGGCTACACCTTC.

This chain joins TRBV5-1 and TRBJ2-5; D remains unclear. The CDR3 is 15 amino acids. V gave up 0 bases and J gave up 5 bases, with 14 bases separating them. CDR1 SGHRS and CDR2 YFSETQ come from the germline V gene. The CDR3 nucleotides read TGCGCCAGCAGCTTGGATGGCCAAGTCGGGGAGACCCAGTACTTC. As protein: CASSLDGQVGETQYF.

This clone came up a few times. The V and J genes are TRBV30 and TRBJ1-2, with 8 bases matching TRBD1. This CDR3 spans 15 amino acids. Germline lookup yields CDR1 GTSNPN and CDR2 SVGIG (reference sequence). The V and J ends lost 2 bases and 2 bases, in that order; junction bases with no gene match: 7. The CDR3 sequence is CAWSSPGGSNYGYTF. The CDR3 nucleotides read TGTGCCTGGAGTAGTCCAGGGGGCTCCAACTATGGCTACACCTTC. Full variable domain (rest looked up from reference TRBV30 and TRBJ1-2): SQTIHQWPATLVQPVGSPLSLECTVEGTSNPNLYWYRQAAGRGLQLLFYSVGIGQISSEVPQNLSASRPQDRQFILSSKKLLLSDSGFYLCAWSSPGGSNYGYTFGSGTRLTVV.

The rearrangement uses TRBV9 and TRBJ2-2; perhaps TRBD2 as D (6 bases). The CDR3 extends over 19 amino acids. V lost 3 bases and J lost 1, with 22 bases in between. Germline loops: CDR1 SGDLS, CDR2 YYNGEE. Here the CDR3 reads CASSALRAGYSGNTGELFF. In DNA form, the CDR3 reads TGTGCCAGCAGCGCCCTCCGCGCGGGGTATAGCGGGAACACCGGGGAGCTGTTTTTT.

This chain links TRBV7-9 with TRBJ2-6; 7 bases agree with TRBD1. Germline assignment: CDR1 SEHNR and CDR2 FQNEAQ (reference sequence). CDR3 length equals 13 residues. Trimming at V came to 8 bases and at J to 3 bases, leaving 1 base not matched to a gene. The CDR3 DNA reads TGTGCCAGCCAGGGGGTTGGGGCCAACGTCCTGACTTTC. Amino acids: CASQGVGANVLTF.

The chain has TRBV28 and TRBJ1-2, with D possibly matching TRBD1 (5 bases). The CDR3 loop spans 15 amino acids. The V gene lost 4 bases and the J gene lost 0 bases, with 12 bases spanning the gap. CDR1 is MDHEN, CDR2 SYDVKM, per germline. The chain's CDR3 is CASSYDRTPNYGYTF. CDR3 DNA: TGTGCCAGCAGTTACGACCGGACACCTAACTATGGCTACACCTTC.

The rearrangement joins TRBV30 to TRBJ2-3, with TRBD1 matching 10 bases. The CDR3 totals 15 residues. V shed 3 bases, J shed 2 bases, and the junction held 5 bases outside the gene matches. CDR1 and CDR2 from the germline V gene are GTSNPN and SVGIG (reference sequence). The CDR3 DNA sequence: TGTGCCTGGAGGAGTGACAGGGGGCCCACAGATACGCAGTATTTT. Encoded protein: CAWRSDRGPTDTQYF. The full variable domain, rest sourced from reference TRBV30 and TRBJ2-3, is SQTIHQWPATLVQPVGSPLSLECTVEGTSNPNLYWYRQAAGRGLQLLFYSVGIGQISSEVPQNLSASRPQDRQFILSSKKLLLSDSGFYLCAWRSDRGPTDTQYFGPGTRLTVL.

As concerns this clone: Other DNA sequences from this sample encode an identical CDR3 as well. The J gene is TRBJ2-7, the V gene TRBV11-2, with D unresolved. Trimming cost V 2 bases and J 6 bases, with 8 bases left between them. The CDR3 totals 12 residues. Germline assignment: CDR1 SGHAT and CDR2 FQNNGV. In DNA, the CDR3 is TGTGCCAGCAGCTTATCGAGCCCCGAGCAGTACTTC. Translation: CASSLSSPEQYF.

The V and J genes are TRBV5-1 and TRBJ2-5; D perhaps matches TRBD1 (6 bases). The ends were cut back, 4 bases at V and 0 bases at J, with 13 bases in the middle. The CDR3 extends over 15 amino acids. Germline V CDR1 and CDR2: SGHRS, YFSETQ. CDR3 region: CASSLTGQNQETQYF. CDR3 DNA sequence: TGCGCCAGCAGCCTGACAGGACAGAACCAAGAGACCCAGTACTTC.

The chain is built from TRBV7-9 and TRBJ2-3; 7 nucleotides match TRBD2. Germline assignment: CDR1 SEHNR and CDR2 FQNEAQ (reference sequence). Trimming took 5 bases from V and 1 from J; bases not matched to a gene: 9. The CDR3 has 16 amino acids. The CDR3 loop is CASSSPGGFGTDTQYF. DNA of the CDR3: TGTGCCAGCAGCAGCCCCGGGGGGTTCGGCACAGATACGCAGTATTTT.

This rearrangement joins TRBV9 to TRBJ2-3; tentative D call: TRBD1 (6 bases). The V end was cut by 0 bases, the J end by 1 base, with 12 bases between. The CDR3 consists of 16 residues. CDR1 is SGDLS, CDR2 YYNGEE, per germline. This CDR3 is CASSVVSDRGTDTQYF. The CDR3 DNA reads as TGTGCCAGCAGCGTAGTCTCGGACAGAGGCACAGATACGCAGTATTTT.

This sequence joins TRBV4-1 and TRBJ2-7; TRBD1 aligns across 8 bases. Germline CDR1 MGHRA, CDR2 YSYEKL. V trimming: 3 bases; J trimming: 4 bases; junction bases outside the gene matches: 8. This CDR3 spans 15 amino acids. CDR3 sequence reads: CASSHSTGAGYEQYF. In nucleotides, the CDR3 is TGCGCCAGCAGCCATTCGACAGGGGCAGGTTACGAGCAGTACTTC.

This clone appeared a single time. The rearrangement uses TRBV28 and TRBJ1-1; D remains ambiguous. The CDR3 runs 13 residues. The germline V and J ends were trimmed by 6 bases and 11 bases, with 19 bases remaining between them. Germline V gives CDR1 MDHEN, CDR2 SYDVKM. The CDR3 sequence: CASSPRSILRAFF. The CDR3 DNA sequence: TGTGCCAGCAGCCCTCGGTCTATTCTGAGGGCTTTCTTT.

The chain links TRBV6-6 to TRBJ1-1; 8 bases fit TRBD1. The CDR3 sequence is 15 residues long. Losses at the gene ends were 2 bases for V and 1 base for J; bases not matched to a gene: 3. Per germline, CDR1 MNHNY and CDR2 SVGAGI (reference sequence). CDR3: CASSYATGANTEAFF. CDR3 DNA sequence: TGTGCCAGCAGTTACGCGACAGGGGCGAACACTGAAGCTTTCTTT.

CDR3 coding DNA: TGTGCCAGCAGTCCACTAGGGGGATTCACAGATACGCAGTATTTT. This gives the protein CASSPLGGFTDTQYF. The chain uses TRBV28 and TRBJ2-3; possible D gene TRBD1, 6 bases. The CDR3 has 15 residues. Germline CDR1 MDHEN, CDR2 SYDVKM. Trimming removed 5 bases at V and 2 bases at J, with 14 bases between.

The chain couples TRBV7-9 to TRBJ1-1; 7 bases align to TRBD1. Germline loops: CDR1 SEHNR, CDR2 FQNEAQ (reference sequence). There are 12 residues in the CDR3. V shed 3 bases, J shed 8 bases, and the junction held 3 bases outside the gene matches. CDR3 residues: CASSFEGQEAFF. The CDR3 coding sequence is TGTGCCAGCAGCTTTGAGGGACAGGAAGCTTTCTTT.